This is a list of T cell receptor beta chains from one sample in a study of T cells in localized non-small cell lung cancer. Data came from immunoSEQ multiplex PCR; TCRdb stores just in-frame clones and leaves some out. The sample contains roughly 48,000 clones, 70% to 85% of which appear only once. The sample here was peripheral blood, taken before any cancer treatment. Receptor source: a man aged 35-69 years with stage I squamous cell lung carcinoma. The CDR3 runs from the conserved cysteine through the conserved F or W. Fields, in order: V gene, D gene, clone size, J gene, CDR3 protein, CDR3 DNA. The D gene is left open where the match is weak. Not all rows give a size; the values are once, few, many and, for expanded clones, a class.

TRBV6-5,.,.,TRBJ2-7,CASSYGGGQIPYEQYF,TGTGCCAGCAGTTACGGGGGGGGGCAGATTCCCTACGAGCAGTACTTC
TRBV28,.,.,TRBJ2-7,CASKRSSYEQYF,TGTGCCAGCAAGCGGAGCTCCTACGAGCAGTACTTC
TRBV5-1,.,.,TRBJ1-4,CASSLGWDEKLFF,TGCGCCAGCAGCTTAGGGTGGGATGAAAAACTGTTTTTT
TRBV7-9,.,.,TRBJ2-2,CASSPSPGGRAGELFF,TGTGCCAGCAGTCCCTCCCCAGGGGGGCGCGCCGGGGAGCTGTTTTTT
TRBV29-1,.,.,TRBJ2-1,CSVHPPSYNEQFF,TGCAGCGTTCACCCCCCATCCTACAATGAGCAGTTCTTC
TRBV6-6,.,.,TRBJ1-2,CASQLNYGYTF,TGTGCCAGCCAGTTAAACTATGGCTACACCTTC
TRBV28,.,once,TRBJ2-2,CASSTGSWTSRLGIRTGELFF,TGTGCCAGCAGCACCGGTTCCTGGACTTCGAGACTGGGAATACGAACCGGGGAGCTGTTTTTT
TRBV10-2,.,.,TRBJ1-2,CASSEFAKRGYTF,TGCGCCAGCAGTGAGTTCGCCAAACGGGGCTACACCTTC
TRBV2,.,.,TRBJ1-6,CASRPLSPLHF,TGTGCCAGCAGGCCCCTTTCACCCCTCCACTTT
TRBV7-2,TRBD1,.,TRBJ2-7,CASSSGQLSYEQYF,TGTGCCAGCAGCTCGGGACAGCTGTCCTACGAGCAGTACTTC
TRBV9,TRBD2,.,TRBJ2-1,CASSVGPSGSYNEQFF,TGTGCCAGCAGCGTAGGGCCTAGCGGGTCCTACAATGAGCAGTTCTTC
TRBV6-5,.,.,TRBJ2-7,CASSYSSQIYEQYF,TGTGCCAGCAGTTACTCGAGTCAGATCTACGAGCAGTACTTC
TRBV28,.,.,TRBJ1-1,CASLPSGGRTNTEAFF,TGTGCCAGCCTTCCGTCCGGGGGCCGGACGAACACTGAAGCTTTCTTT
TRBV18,.,.,TRBJ2-5,CASSPAGAGETQYF,TGTGCCAGCTCACCTGCGGGGGCCGGTGAGACCCAGTACTTC
TRBV9,.,few,TRBJ2-4,CASSAGVVKNIQYF,TGTGCCAGCAGCGCCGGCGTGGTCAAAAACATTCAGTACTTC
TRBV11-2,.,.,TRBJ2-7,CASSPGPGTYEQYF,TGTGCCAGCAGCCCTGGACCGGGGACCTACGAGCAGTACTTC
TRBV10-3,TRBD1,.,TRBJ1-4,CAISTGGDEKLFF,TGTGCCATCTCGACAGGGGGAGACGAAAAACTGTTTTTT
TRBV27,TRBD1,few,TRBJ1-2,CASGLVQGGGYTF,TGTGCCAGCGGGTTGGTTCAGGGGGGGGGCTACACCTTC
TRBV9,.,.,TRBJ2-1,CASSSLAAYNEQFF,TGTGCCAGCAGCTCACTGGCTGCATACAATGAGCAGTTCTTC
TRBV27,TRBD1,.,TRBJ2-1,CASSSPTGTGGPNEQFF,TGTGCCAGCAGTTCTCCTACCGGGACAGGGGGCCCCAATGAGCAGTTCTTC
TRBV6-5,.,.,TRBJ1-2,CASSYLTASHGYTF,TGTGCCAGCAGTTACCTGACGGCCTCTCATGGCTACACCTTC
TRBV9,.,.,TRBJ2-5,CASSVEGGGTGETQYF,TGTGCCAGCAGCGTAGAGGGGGGAGGCACCGGAGAAACCCAGTACTTC
TRBV5-1,.,.,TRBJ2-1,CASSGWQGDNEQFF,TGCGCCAGCAGCGGGTGGCAGGGAGACAATGAGCAGTTCTTC
TRBV7-2,.,few,TRBJ2-1,CASNGGASPYNEQFF,TGTGCCAGCAATGGCGGGGCCTCCCCCTACAATGAGCAGTTCTTC
TRBV5-1,.,.,TRBJ2-2,CASSPGPDTGELFF,TGCGCCAGCAGCCCAGGGCCCGACACCGGGGAGCTGTTTTTT
TRBV5-3,TRBD1,.,TRBJ1-2,CARSDSWRGPNYGYTF,TGTGCCAGAAGCGATAGTTGGAGGGGGCCTAACTATGGCTACACCTTC
TRBV5-4,.,.,TRBJ1-2,CASRSGTDAYGYTF,TGTGCCAGCAGGTCTGGGACGGATGCTTATGGCTACACCTTC
TRBV15,TRBD1,.,TRBJ2-6,CATSRARGQGQSGANVLTF,TGTGCCACCAGCAGAGCAAGGGGACAGGGCCAGTCTGGGGCCAACGTCCTGACTTTC
TRBV19,.,.,TRBJ1-1,CASSIPSDTGMNTEAFF,TGTGCCAGTAGTATCCCCTCTGACACGGGCATGAACACTGAAGCTTTCTTT
TRBV5-1,.,.,TRBJ1-4,CASSLQGRDEKLFF,TGCGCCAGCAGCTTGCAGGGGCGCGATGAAAAACTGTTTTTT
TRBV5-1,TRBD1,.,TRBJ2-7,CASSLQGYYEQYF,TGCGCCAGCAGCTTACAGGGGTACTACGAGCAGTACTTC
TRBV19,.,.,TRBJ1-3,CASSVASGNTIYF,TGTGCCAGTTCAGTCGCCTCTGGAAACACCATATATTTT
TRBV19,.,.,TRBJ1-2,CASRTGTQGRGYTF,TGTGCCAGTAGGACCGGGACTCAAGGTCGAGGCTACACCTTC
TRBV5-1,TRBD2,.,TRBJ2-5,CASSLAGTSRETQYF,TGCGCCAGCAGCTTGGCCGGGACTAGTCGGGAGACCCAGTACTTC
TRBV28,.,medium-sized,TRBJ1-3,CATTLSLAGNTIYF,TGTGCCACCACCCTATCTTTGGCTGGAAACACCATATATTTT
TRBV14,.,once,TRBJ1-4,CASSQGLGKLFF,TGTGCCAGCAGCCAAGGGTTAGGAAAACTGTTTTTT
TRBV6-6,.,once,TRBJ1-1,CASTQGNTEAFF,TGTGCCAGCACTCAGGGGAACACTGAAGCTTTCTTT
TRBV5-4,TRBD2,.,TRBJ2-5,CASSSGLAGEETQYF,TGTGCCAGCAGCTCAGGACTGGCGGGGGAAGAGACCCAGTACTTC
TRBV4-2,.,.,TRBJ2-3,CASGLDTQYF,TGTGCCAGCGGACTAGATACGCAGTATTTT
TRBV28,.,.,TRBJ1-2,CASSGGATNYGYTF,TGTGCCAGCAGCGGAGGGGCGACTAACTATGGCTACACCTTC
TRBV19,.,.,TRBJ1-4,CAGYRVGTNEKLFF,TGTGCCGGATACAGGGTTGGGACTAATGAAAAACTGTTTTTT
TRBV28,.,once,TRBJ1-4,CASSPGNRAHEKLFF,TGTGCCAGCAGTCCCGGAAACAGGGCCCATGAAAAACTGTTTTTT
TRBV5-4,.,once,TRBJ2-7,CASSSFAALSYEQYF,TGTGCCAGCAGCTCCTTTGCGGCCCTCTCCTACGAGCAGTACTTC
TRBV29-1,TRBD1,.,TRBJ2-3,CSMGQDFTDTQYF,TGCAGCATGGGACAGGATTTCACAGATACGCAGTATTTT
TRBV10-3,.,.,TRBJ1-2,CAIKGDSGPYGYTF,TGTGCCATCAAGGGGGACTCGGGTCCCTATGGCTACACCTTC
TRBV7-3,.,.,TRBJ1-6,CASSQSGTYNSPLHF,TGTGCCAGCAGCCAATCCGGGACTTATAATTCACCCCTCCACTTT
TRBV9,TRBD2,few,TRBJ2-3,CASSPGTSGGHTQYF,TGTGCCAGCAGCCCCGGGACTAGCGGGGGACATACGCAGTATTTT
TRBV7-2,.,.,TRBJ1-2,CASSPPRVRAKGYTF,TGTGCCAGCAGTCCCCCGAGGGTTAGGGCGAAGGGCTACACCTTC
TRBV14,.,.,TRBJ1-1,CASSRNHGTEAFF,TGTGCCAGCAGCCGGAACCACGGGACTGAAGCTTTCTTT
TRBV6-5,.,.,TRBJ1-1,CASSYSRRMNTEAFF,TGTGCCAGCAGTTACTCCCGGCGAATGAACACTGAAGCTTTCTTT
TRBV7-3,.,few,TRBJ2-1,CASSSLLTALDNEQFF,TGTGCCAGCAGCTCCCTACTCACGGCATTGGACAATGAGCAGTTCTTC
TRBV2,.,.,TRBJ2-7,CASSVFLKTGSYEQYF,TGTGCCAGCAGTGTTTTTCTGAAGACAGGCTCCTACGAGCAGTACTTC
TRBV5-1,.,few,TRBJ1-1,CASRSRTANTEAFF,TGCGCCAGCAGATCTAGGACAGCGAACACTGAAGCTTTCTTT
TRBV4-2,.,.,TRBJ1-2,CASSQGRGNGYTF,TGTGCCAGCAGCCAAGGCCGGGGGAACGGCTACACCTTC
TRBV28,.,.,TRBJ1-5,CASSTGSHQPQHF,TGTGCCAGCAGTACCGGGTCCCATCAGCCCCAGCATTTT
TRBV7-9,.,once,TRBJ2-1,CASSLGGGRQFF,TGTGCCAGCAGCTTAGGTGGAGGTCGGCAGTTCTTC
TRBV21-1,.,.,TRBJ2-5,CASIPGQNRQETQYF,TGTGCCAGCATTCCCGGACAGAACCGCCAAGAGACCCAGTACTTC